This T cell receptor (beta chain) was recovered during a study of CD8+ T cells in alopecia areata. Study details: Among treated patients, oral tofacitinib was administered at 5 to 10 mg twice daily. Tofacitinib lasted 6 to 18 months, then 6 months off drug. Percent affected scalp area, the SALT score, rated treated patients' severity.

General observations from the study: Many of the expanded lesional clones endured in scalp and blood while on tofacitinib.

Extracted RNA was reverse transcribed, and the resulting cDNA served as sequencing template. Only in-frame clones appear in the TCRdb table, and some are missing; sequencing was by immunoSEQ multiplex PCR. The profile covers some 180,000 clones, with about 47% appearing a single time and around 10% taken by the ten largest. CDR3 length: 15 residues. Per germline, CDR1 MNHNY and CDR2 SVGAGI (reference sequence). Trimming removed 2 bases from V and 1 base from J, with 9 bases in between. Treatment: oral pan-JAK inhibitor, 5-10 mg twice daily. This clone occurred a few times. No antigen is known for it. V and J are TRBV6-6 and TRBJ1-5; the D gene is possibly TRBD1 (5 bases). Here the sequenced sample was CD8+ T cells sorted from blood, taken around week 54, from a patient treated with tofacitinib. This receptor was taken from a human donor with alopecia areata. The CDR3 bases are TGTGCCAGCAGTTACGGAGGGGCGAGCAATCAGCCCCAGCATTTT. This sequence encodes CASSYGGASNQPQHF.